The 27 T cell receptor beta chains in this list originate from one sample, sequenced in a study of Graves' ophthalmopathy and Graves' hyperthyroidism. RNA transcripts served as template for amplifying TCR beta CDR3 sequences. Second-round multiplex PCR followed a first-round RT-PCR using HTBI primers. Each CDR3 protein is one row after TCRdb ran MiXCR on the multiplex PCR reads. Of 150,000 or so distinct CDR3 sequences in the sample, around two fifths were seen once. What was sequenced was peripheral blood. These TCRs come from a woman in her thirties or forties with Graves' ophthalmopathy.

Ten or more counts support this clonotype. The chain is built from TRBV4-3 and TRBJ2-7, with D possibly TRBD1 on 6 matching bases. V lost 5 bases and J lost 2, with 16 bases in between. The germline gives CDR1 LGHNA, CDR2 YSLEER. The CDR3 runs to 15 residues. The chain's CDR3 is CASSKSSGTTYEQYF. The CDR3 DNA reads TGCGCCAGCAGCAAATCATCCGGGACAACCTACGAGCAGTACTTC.

This clonotype was observed many times. The chain carries TRBV30 and TRBJ2-7; TRBD2 matches at 8 bases. The trim removed 0 bases at V and 2 bases at J, leaving 6 bases unmatched. This CDR3 contains 15 residues. In germline, CDR1 is GTSNPN, CDR2 SVGIG (reference sequence). Written as DNA, the CDR3 is TGTGCCTGGAGTGTGTTGGACGGGAGGGCCTACGAGCAGTACTTC. Amino acid sequence: CAWSVLDGRAYEQYF.

Many counts were recorded for this clonotype. The chain has TRBV27 and TRBJ1-1, with D unresolved. CDR1 is MNHEY and CDR2 is SMNVEV in the germline V gene (reference sequence). V was shortened by 7 bases and J by 8 bases, with 11 bases between the two germline ends. The CDR3 spans 11 residues. CDR3 bases: TGTGCCAGCAACGGACCCTCCGAAGCTTTCTTT. Translated, it gives CASNGPSEAFF.

Here the CDR3 reads CASSPREYNSPLHF. CDR3 in DNA: TGTGCCAGCAGTCCGAGGGAGTATAATTCACCCCTCCACTTT. V is TRBV6-1 and J is TRBJ1-6; D is uncertain. V was trimmed by 5 bases and J by 4 bases, leaving 9 bases between them. The CDR3 consists of 14 residues. Germline CDR1 and CDR2: MNHNS and SASEGT.

This chain connects TRBV28 to TRBJ1-2; unclear D gene. In germline, CDR1 is MDHEN, CDR2 SYDVKM. This CDR3 spans 16 amino acids. Trimming removed 5 bases from V and 2 bases from J, with 18 bases in between. The CDR3 region is CASSPEPADGNYGYTF. The DNA of the CDR3 is TGTGCCAGCAGTCCCGAACCCGCGGACGGAAACTATGGCTACACCTTC.

The chain has TRBV30 and TRBJ2-5; 8 bases align to TRBD2. The CDR3 runs to 15 residues. The germline gives CDR1 GTSNPN, CDR2 SVGIG (reference sequence). Trimming removed 1 base from V and 3 bases from J; junction bases left unmatched: 7. The CDR3 sequence: CAWSEPGLGEETQYF. CDR3 in DNA: TGTGCCTGGAGTGAGCCGGGACTAGGGGAAGAGACCCAGTACTTC.

The rearrangement links TRBV12-3 or TRBV12-4 to TRBJ2-5; TRBD2 aligns across 13 bases. V lost 5 bases, J lost 2 bases, and 5 bases stayed unmatched. The CDR3 consists of 16 residues. The CDR3 DNA reads TGTGCCAGCAGTCCCGGACTAGCGGGAGTTCAAGAGACCCAGTACTTC. Protein product: CASSPGLAGVQETQYF.

The chain has TRBV25-1 and TRBJ2-7; D gene uncertain. The V gene lost 3 bases and the J gene lost 0 bases, with 12 bases spanning the gap. The CDR3 has 15 amino acids. CDR1 MGHDK and CDR2 SYGVNS come from the germline V gene. The CDR3 protein is CASSDSQAASYEQYF. CDR3 bases: TGTGCCAGCAGTGACTCCCAGGCAGCCTCCTACGAGCAGTACTTC.

This chain joins TRBV6-5 and TRBJ2-2; 7 positions match TRBD1. The CDR3 consists of 16 residues. Losses at the gene ends were 2 bases for V and 3 bases for J; bases not matched to a gene: 6. The germline V gene encodes CDR1 MNHEY and CDR2 SVGAGI. The CDR3, as DNA: TGTGCCAGCAGTTACGTGCCGGGACAGTACACCGGGGAGCTGTTTTTT. It yields the protein CASSYVPGQYTGELFF.

A few counts support this clonotype. The CDR3 loop reads CASSEALRTGASDGYTF. The CDR3 nucleotides are TGTGCCAGCAGTGAAGCGCTTCGGACAGGGGCAAGCGATGGCTACACCTTC. V gene TRBV6-1 combines with J gene TRBJ1-2; 9 bases line up with TRBD1. The V and J ends lost 0 bases and 6 bases, in that order; junction bases with no gene match: 11. Per germline, CDR1 MNHNS and CDR2 SASEGT. The CDR3 has 17 residues.

This clonotype came up many times. J is TRBJ2-7 and V is TRBV28, with 9 bases matching TRBD1. Germline assignment: CDR1 MDHEN and CDR2 SYDVKM. J lost 0 bases, V lost 4 bases, and 10 bases had no gene match. The CDR3 covers 17 residues. CDR3 region: CASSSTIDRGSSYEQYF. The CDR3 DNA is TGTGCCAGCAGTTCGACGATAGACAGGGGGAGCTCCTACGAGCAGTACTTC.

This clonotype was recorded many times. The chain has TRBV18 and TRBJ2-5; perhaps TRBD2 as D (6 bases). The germline CDR1 and CDR2 sequences are KGHSH and LQKENI. V was trimmed by 3 bases and J by 5 bases, leaving 13 bases between them. This CDR3 has 14 amino acids. CDR3 sequence: CASSPSGGMETQYF. The CDR3 DNA reads TGTGCCAGCTCACCGTCGGGCGGGATGGAGACCCAGTACTTC.

In its sample, this clonotype was seen many times. This chain connects TRBV15 to TRBJ2-7, with D perhaps TRBD1 (7 bases). The V end lost 0 bases, the J end lost 3 bases, and 9 bases lay between the germline ends. The CDR3 length is 14 residues. Germline CDR1 reads LNHNV; CDR2 reads YYDKDF (reference sequence). Here the CDR3 reads CATSRDRGDYEQYF. The CDR3 coding sequence is TGTGCCACCAGCAGAGACAGGGGGGACTACGAGCAGTACTTC.

J is TRBJ2-5 and V is TRBV28; 8 nucleotides agree with TRBD2. Trimming took 7 bases from V and 7 from J; bases not matched to a gene: 11. There are 14 residues in the CDR3. Looked up from germline, CDR1 is MDHEN and CDR2 is SYDVKM. CDR3 DNA sequence: TGTGCCAGCAACCCATCCGGGAGGGGAGGGACCCAGTACTTC. Residues: CASNPSGRGGTQYF.

This clonotype has a count of ten or more. The genes are TRBV20-1 and TRBJ2-3, with D possibly being TRBD2 (5 bases). Germline lookup yields CDR1 DFQATT and CDR2 SNEGSKA (reference sequence). The CDR3 extends over 13 amino acids. V was trimmed by 4 bases and J by 4 bases, leaving 12 bases between them. Here the CDR3 DNA reads TGCAGTGCTAAAACCGGGATCCCAGATACGCAGTATTTT. This codes for CSAKTGIPDTQYF.

The chain uses TRBV7-8 and TRBJ1-3; D is perhaps TRBD1 (6 bases). CDR1 is SGHVS, CDR2 FQNEAQ, per germline. The V end lost 5 bases, the J end lost 3 bases, and 14 bases lay between the germline ends. The CDR3 covers 15 residues. For the CDR3, the DNA is TGTGCCAGCAGCCATGAGGGGGGGAATGGAAACACCATATATTTT. It translates to CASSHEGGNGNTIYF.

V is TRBV6-2 or TRBV6-3 and J is TRBJ1-6, with D possibly being TRBD1 (5 bases). V shed 8 bases and J shed 10 bases, with 15 bases lying between them. CDR1 and CDR2 from the germline V gene are MNHEY and SVGEGT. The CDR3 extends over 13 amino acids. The CDR3 protein is CASSEQGRSPLHF. The DNA for the CDR3 is TGTGCCAGCTCGGAGCAGGGCCGATCACCCCTCCACTTT.

This clonotype occurred once. J is TRBJ2-5 and V is TRBV7-8, with 7 positions matching TRBD1. There are 14 residues in the CDR3. J lost 2 bases, V lost 1 base, and 1 base had no gene match. CDR1 and CDR2 from the germline V gene are SGHVS and FQNEAQ. For the CDR3, the DNA is TGTGCCAGCAGCTTAGGGGACAGACAAGAGACCCAGTACTTC. The encoded protein is CASSLGDRQETQYF. Full variable domain (rest looked up from reference TRBV7-8 and TRBJ2-5): GAGVSQSPRYKVAKRGQDVALRCDPISGHVSLFWYQQALGQGPEFLTYFQNEAQLDKSGLPSDRFFAERPEGSVSTLKIQRTQQEDSAVYLCASSLGDRQETQYFGPGTRLLVL.

This clonotype was found many times. The chain carries TRBV6-5 and TRBJ2-7; D gene uncertain. The CDR3 sequence is 11 residues long. V shed 0 bases and J shed 10 bases, with 7 bases lying between them. Looked up from germline, CDR1 is MNHEY and CDR2 is SVGAGI. CDR3 region: CASSYSGNQYF. Written as DNA, the CDR3 is TGTGCCAGCAGTTACTCAGGGAACCAGTACTTC.

V and J are TRBV28 and TRBJ1-5; 10 nucleotides match TRBD1. Trimming at V came to 3 bases and at J to 6 bases, leaving 5 bases not matched to a gene. The CDR3 spans 15 residues. Germline V lookup: CDR1 MDHEN, CDR2 SYDVKM. The CDR3 protein is CASSFAGTGVQPQHF. The CDR3 DNA reads TGTGCCAGCAGTTTCGCCGGGACAGGGGTTCAGCCCCAGCATTTT. The full variable domain, its missing parts supplied by reference TRBV28 and TRBJ1-5, is DVKVTQSSRYLVKRTGEKVFLECVQDMDHENMFWYRQDPGLGLRLIYFSYDVKMKEKGDIPEGYSVSREKKERFSLILESASTNQTSMYLCASSFAGTGVQPQHFGDGTRLSIL.

This clonotype was observed at least ten times. This chain links TRBV28 with TRBJ2-5; 10 bases are shared with TRBD2. After removal of 5 bases from V and 4 bases from J, the junction contained 7 bases not matched to a gene. CDR3 size: 15 residues. Germline V gene sequence: CDR1 MDHEN, CDR2 SYDVKM. The chain's CDR3 is CASSTASGSLETQYF. The CDR3 region has the DNA TGTGCCAGCAGTACGGCTAGCGGGAGTTTAGAGACCCAGTACTTC.

The V call is TRBV27, the J call TRBJ1-5; D may be TRBD1 (6 bases). The germline CDR1 and CDR2 sequences are MNHEY and SMNVEV (reference sequence). The CDR3 contains 14 residues. The V gene lost 7 bases and the J gene lost 6 bases, with 16 bases spanning the gap. The CDR3 is CASTRGAQGQPQHF. CDR3 sequence (DNA): TGTGCCAGCACCCGGGGGGCGCAGGGTCAGCCCCAGCATTTT.

V gene TRBV7-9 combines with J gene TRBJ2-1; 11 positions match TRBD2. Trimming at V came to 1 base and at J to 4 bases, leaving 6 bases not matched to a gene. CDR3 length: 17 amino acids. Germline-derived CDR1 and CDR2 are SEHNR and FQNEAQ (reference sequence). The CDR3 DNA reads TGTGCCAGCAGCTTAGTGGCTAGCGGGAGGCGGTACAATGAGCAGTTCTTC. It is translated as CASSLVASGRRYNEQFF.

This clonotype appeared a few times. This chain uses TRBV6-5 with TRBJ1-1; D is ambiguous. From germline, CDR1 is MNHEY and CDR2 SVGAGI. CDR3 length: 15 residues. Between the trimmed V and J ends, which lost 0 bases and 1 base, there was a span of 9 bases. The CDR3 nucleotides read TGTGCCAGCAGTTACTCGTTGCTGCAGAACACTGAAGCTTTCTTT. It is translated as CASSYSLLQNTEAFF.

At least ten counts were recorded for this clonotype. The CDR3 reads CASSITGGAFEQYF. CDR3 DNA: TGTGCCAGCAGCATTACAGGGGGCGCTTTCGAGCAGTACTTC. J is TRBJ2-7 and V is TRBV7-2, with TRBD1 identical over 9 bases. Germline-derived CDR1 and CDR2 are SGHTA and FQGNSA. This CDR3 region has 14 residues. V lost 5 bases to trimming and J lost 6 bases; unmatched junction nucleotides: 8.

The J gene is TRBJ2-5, the V gene TRBV19; D possibly corresponds to TRBD2 (6 bases). Germline-derived CDR1 and CDR2 are LNHDA and SQIVND (reference sequence). Trimming took 4 bases from V and 2 from J, leaving 11 bases between them. CDR3 length: 14 residues. The DNA for the CDR3 is TGTGCCAGTAGTACAGGGCGGGGACAAGAGACCCAGTACTTC. Translated: CASSTGRGQETQYF.

This clonotype came up many times. J is TRBJ2-2 and V is TRBV7-3; D is possibly TRBD2 (5 bases). Trimming cost V 3 bases and J 6 bases, with 5 bases left between them. Germline loops: CDR1 SGHTA, CDR2 FQGTGA. The CDR3 is 12 residues long. CDR3 amino acids: CASSFSAGELFF. Written as DNA, the CDR3 is TGTGCCAGCAGCTTTAGCGCCGGGGAGCTGTTTTTT.